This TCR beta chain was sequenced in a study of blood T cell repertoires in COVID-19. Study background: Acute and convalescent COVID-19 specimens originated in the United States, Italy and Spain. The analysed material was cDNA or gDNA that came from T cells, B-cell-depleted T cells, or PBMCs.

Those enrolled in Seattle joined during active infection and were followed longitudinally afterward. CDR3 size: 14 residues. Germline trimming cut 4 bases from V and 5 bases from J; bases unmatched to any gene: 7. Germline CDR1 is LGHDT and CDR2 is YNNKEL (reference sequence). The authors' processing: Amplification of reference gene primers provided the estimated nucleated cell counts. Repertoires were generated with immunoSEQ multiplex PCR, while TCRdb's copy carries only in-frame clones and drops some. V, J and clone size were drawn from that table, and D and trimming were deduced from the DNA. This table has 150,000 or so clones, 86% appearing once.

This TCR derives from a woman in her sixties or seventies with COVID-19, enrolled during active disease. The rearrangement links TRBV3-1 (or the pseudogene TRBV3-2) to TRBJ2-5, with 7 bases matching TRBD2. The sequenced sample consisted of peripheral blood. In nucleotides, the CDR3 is TGTGCCAGCAGCCCTTGGGTTAGCGGGGAGACCCAGTACTTC. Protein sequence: CASSPWVSGETQYF.